This T cell receptor (beta chain) was documented in a study of T cell responses to AZD1222 COVID-19 vaccine. Germline lookup yields CDR1 SGHAT and CDR2 FQDESV (reference sequence). V shed 0 bases and J 7 bases; nucleotides not matched to a gene: 5. The CDR3 length is 17 residues. Some clones are missing from TCRdb's copy, which holds only in-frame ones; the method was immunoSEQ multiplex PCR. The sample shows 95,000 to 150,000 clones, about 89% of them seen only once. About this clone itself: Its target is not known.

Study-wide results and limits: In the spike-specific TCR repertoire, nearly half reportedly target unmutated variant regions. Repertoire sampling happened only post peak T cell response. Donors skewed white British and female; clonal diversity was possibly underestimated. Rises in breadth and depth of Spike-specific TCRs came after two AZD1222 doses.

The gene calls are TRBV11-1 and TRBJ2-1, with 14 bases aligning to TRBD2. The sample in question was peripheral blood, obtained on day 0 of AZD1222 vaccination. The sequence was obtained from an adult in good health. The CDR3 DNA follows: TGTGCCAGCAGCTTAGCATCGACTAGCGGGGGGGAAAATGAGCAGTTCTTC. As protein: CASSLASTSGGENEQFF.